This TCR beta chain was found in a study of shared clonotypes between healthy human individuals. The table came from immunoSEQ multiplex PCR; TCRdb's copy has only in-frame clones and leaves some out. The data show 2 million to 2.5 million clones, 92% seen once. The CDR3 is 15 amino acids. Germline CDR1 is SGHRS and CDR2 is YFSETQ. Germline trimming cut 1 base from V and 4 bases from J; bases unmatched to any gene: 6. Findings and limits, study-wide: Sampling used blood alone; tissue repertoires probably differ. Relative to their counterparts shared across all four donors, non-shared clonotypes exhibited diminished generation probabilities. Sequencing depth was a factor that was expected to affect clonotype sharing among donors. The low donor count limited represented genetic and exposure-history diversity.

This clone was recorded once. Its antigen is not known. The genes are TRBV5-1 and TRBJ2-7; TRBD1 matches at 9 bases. The TCR sequence derives from a man aged 18 to 29 in good health. Some clones in this sample may be carry-over from other donors' samples. Sequencing used naive CD4+ T cells from PBMCs. Noted subset: CD45RA+ positively selected. The CDR3 here is CASSLSGQGRYEQYF. CDR3 bases: TGCGCCAGCAGCTTGAGTGGACAGGGGCGGTACGAGCAGTACTTC.